This TCR beta chain was sequenced in a study of cytomegalovirus exposure and HLA in healthy donors. Background on the study: Among the roughly 400 genotyped donors, around 85% were placed in the Caucasian-associated ancestry cluster. Regarding the study as a whole: TCR beta sequences reportedly predicted the HLA-A and HLA-B alleles of most subjects accurately. In the analysis, some V segments, TRBV6-2 and TRBV6-3 included, were excluded as indistinguishable.

On this clone: Its antigen is still unknown.

The CDR3 consists of 15 residues. V dropped 6 bases and J dropped 5 bases, with 17 bases sitting between them. Germline CDR1 MRHNA, CDR2 SNTAGT. Vbeta (60) and Jbeta (13) primers were used in the PCR. Profiling relied on immunoSEQ multiplex PCR, and the TCRdb table lists in-frame clones only, not all of them. The sample comprises 200,000 or so clones, approximately 78% of which are singletons, and around 6% rests with the top ten. What was sequenced was PBMCs. The receptor's source is a woman in her forties or fifties in good health and CMV-seropositive. This rearrangement joins TRBV6-4 to TRBJ2-1; tentative D call: TRBD1 (6 bases). The CDR3 region has the DNA TGTGCCAGCAGCCACGGGTTGGGGGCGCACAATGAGCAGTTCTTC. Amino acid sequence: CASSHGLGAHNEQFF.